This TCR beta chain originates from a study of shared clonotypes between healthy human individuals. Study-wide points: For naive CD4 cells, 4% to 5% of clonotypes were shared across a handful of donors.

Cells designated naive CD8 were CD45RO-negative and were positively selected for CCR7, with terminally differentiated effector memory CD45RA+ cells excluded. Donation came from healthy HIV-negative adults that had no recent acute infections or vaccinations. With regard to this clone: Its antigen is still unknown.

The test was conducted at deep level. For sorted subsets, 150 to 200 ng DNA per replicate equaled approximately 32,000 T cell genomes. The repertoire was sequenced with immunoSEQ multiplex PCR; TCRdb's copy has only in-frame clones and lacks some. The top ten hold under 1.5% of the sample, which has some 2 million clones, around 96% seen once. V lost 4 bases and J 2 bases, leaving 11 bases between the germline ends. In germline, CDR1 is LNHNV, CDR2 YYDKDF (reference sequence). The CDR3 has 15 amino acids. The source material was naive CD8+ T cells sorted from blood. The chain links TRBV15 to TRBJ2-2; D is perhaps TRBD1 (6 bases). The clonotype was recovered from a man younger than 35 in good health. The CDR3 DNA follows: TGTGCCACCAGCACTTCGGACAGAAACACCGGGGAGCTGTTTTTT. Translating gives CATSTSDRNTGELFF.